This TCR beta chain came from a study of cytomegalovirus exposure and HLA in healthy donors. Study-level results: Earlier results showed most TCR beta V segments being productive about 87% or about 30% of the time. Later on, an analysis tied 15,000 to 20,000 TCR beta sequences to HLA alleles at 0.05 false discovery rate.

This clone was found once. The target antigen is unknown. Primers for the PCR totalled 60 Vbeta and 13 Jbeta. Profiling relied on immunoSEQ multiplex PCR, and the TCRdb table lists in-frame clones only, not all of them. The sample comprises around 140,000 clones, around 9% of which are singletons, and around 7% rests with the top ten. CDR3 length: 18 amino acids. V usage is TRBV21-1 and J usage is TRBJ2-1; the table's D call, TRBD2, has no DNA check behind it. TRBV21-1 is termed a pseudogene. The sample comprised PBMCs. The clonotype was recovered from a woman aged 40 to 50 in good health and CMV-seropositive. The CDR3 region is CASSKNDWPLAVKDEQFF. In DNA, the CDR3 is TGTGCCAGCAGCAAAAACGACTGGCCGCTAGCGGTTAAGGATGAGCAGTTCTTC.